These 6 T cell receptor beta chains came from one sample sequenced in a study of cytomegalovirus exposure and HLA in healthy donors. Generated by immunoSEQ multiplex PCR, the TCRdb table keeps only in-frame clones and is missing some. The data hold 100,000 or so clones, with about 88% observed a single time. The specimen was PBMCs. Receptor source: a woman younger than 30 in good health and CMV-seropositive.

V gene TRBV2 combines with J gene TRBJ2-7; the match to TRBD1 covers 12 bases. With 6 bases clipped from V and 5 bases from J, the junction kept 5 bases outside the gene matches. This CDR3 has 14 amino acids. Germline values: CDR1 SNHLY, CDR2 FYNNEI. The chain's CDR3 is CASRFGTGGDEQYF. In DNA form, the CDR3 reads TGTGCCAGCAGGTTCGGGACAGGGGGCGACGAGCAGTACTTC.

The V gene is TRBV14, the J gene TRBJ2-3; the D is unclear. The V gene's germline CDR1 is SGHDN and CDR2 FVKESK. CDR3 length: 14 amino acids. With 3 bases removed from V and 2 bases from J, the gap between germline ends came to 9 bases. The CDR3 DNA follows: TGTGCCAGCAGCCAGAAGCGACTCACAGATACGCAGTATTTT. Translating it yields CASSQKRLTDTQYF. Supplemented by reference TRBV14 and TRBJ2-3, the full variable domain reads EAGVTQFPSHSVIEKGQTVTLRCDPISGHDNLYWYRRVMGKEIKFLLHFVKESKQDESGMPNNRFLAERTGGTYSTLKVQPAELEDSGVYFCASSQKRLTDTQYFGPGTRLTVL.

Written as DNA, the CDR3 is TGTGCCAGCAGCTTCCGACTAGCGGGGGCTCGGGAGCAGTTCTTC. Its protein product is CASSFRLAGAREQFF. This sequence joins TRBV7-6 and TRBJ2-1; TRBD2 agrees at 12 bases. V shed 3 bases, J shed 10 bases, and the junction held 7 bases outside the gene matches. Germline CDR1 SGHVS, CDR2 FNYEAQ. The CDR3 extends over 15 amino acids. Complete variable domain (other parts from reference TRBV7-6 and TRBJ2-1): GAGVSQSPRYKVTKRGQDVALRCDPISGHVSLYWYRQALGQGPEFLTYFNYEAQQDKSGLPNDRFSAERPEGSISTLTIQRTEQRDSAMYRCASSFRLAGAREQFFGPGTRLTVL.

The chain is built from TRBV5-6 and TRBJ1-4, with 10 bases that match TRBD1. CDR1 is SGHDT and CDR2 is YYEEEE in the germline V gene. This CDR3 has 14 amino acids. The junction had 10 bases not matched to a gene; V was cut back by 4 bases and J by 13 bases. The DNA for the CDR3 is TGTGCCAGCAGCGCCGGACAGGGGGAAGTGGGACTGTTTTTT. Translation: CASSAGQGEVGLFF.

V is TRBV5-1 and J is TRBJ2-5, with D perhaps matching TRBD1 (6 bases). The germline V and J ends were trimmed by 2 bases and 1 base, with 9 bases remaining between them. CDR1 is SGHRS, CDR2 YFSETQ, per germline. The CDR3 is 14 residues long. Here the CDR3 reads CASSLVGAQETQYF. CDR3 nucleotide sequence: TGCGCCAGCAGCTTAGTGGGGGCCCAAGAGACCCAGTACTTC.

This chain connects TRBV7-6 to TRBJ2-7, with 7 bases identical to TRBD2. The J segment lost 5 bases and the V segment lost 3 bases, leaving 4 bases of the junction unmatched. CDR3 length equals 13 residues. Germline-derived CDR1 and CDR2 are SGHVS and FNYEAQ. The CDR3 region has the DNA TGTGCCAGCAGCTTCGGGAGGTCTAACGAGCAGTACTTC. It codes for CASSFGRSNEQYF.